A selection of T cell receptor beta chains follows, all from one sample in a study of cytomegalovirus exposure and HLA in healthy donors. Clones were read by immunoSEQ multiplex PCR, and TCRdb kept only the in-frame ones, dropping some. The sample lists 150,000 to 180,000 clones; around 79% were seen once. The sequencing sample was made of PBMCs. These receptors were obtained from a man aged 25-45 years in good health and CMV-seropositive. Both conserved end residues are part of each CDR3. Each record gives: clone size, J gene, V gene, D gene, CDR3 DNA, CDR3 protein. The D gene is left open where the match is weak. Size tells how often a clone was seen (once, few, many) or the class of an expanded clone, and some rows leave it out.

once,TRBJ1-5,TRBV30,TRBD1,TGTGCCTGGGGGGACAGTAACAATCAGCCCCAGCATTTT,CAWGDSNNQPQHF
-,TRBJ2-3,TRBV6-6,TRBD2,TGTGCCAGCAGTTACTCGGGACTAGTGAAGGATACGCAGTATTTT,CASSYSGLVKDTQYF
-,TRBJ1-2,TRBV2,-,TGTGCCACCGAGGCCCGCTACACCTTC,CATEARYTF
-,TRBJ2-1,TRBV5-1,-,TGCGCCAGCAGCTTGTACAGGACCAATGAGCAGTTCTTC,CASSLYRTNEQFF
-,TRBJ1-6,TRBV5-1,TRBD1,TGCGCCAGCAGTTGGACAGGGGGTAATTCACCCCTCCACTTT,CASSWTGGNSPLHF
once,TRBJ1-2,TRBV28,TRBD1,TGTGCCAGCAGTTTTAGGCAGGGGGCCATCTATGGCTACACCTTC,CASSFRQGAIYGYTF
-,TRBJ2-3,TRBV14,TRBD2,TGTGCCAGCAGCCGGCCGGGACTAGCGGGAGCAGATACGCAGTATTTT,CASSRPGLAGADTQYF
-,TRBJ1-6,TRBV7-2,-,TGTGCCAGCAGCTTAGACGGGGGATCAGGTTACCCCCTCCACTTT,CASSLDGGSGYPLHF
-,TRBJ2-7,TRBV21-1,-,TGTGCCAGCAGCAAAGCCGGGACTAGCGTCTACGAGCAGTACTTC,CASSKAGTSVYEQYF
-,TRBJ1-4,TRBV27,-,TGTGTCAGCAGTTTATCAGGGGCTAATGAAAAACTGTTTTTT,CVSSLSGANEKLFF
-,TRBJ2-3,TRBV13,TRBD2,TGTGCCAGCAGCCCAGAAGTAGCGGGACAGTATTTT,CASSPEVAGQYF
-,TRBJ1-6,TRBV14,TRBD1,TGTGCCAGCAGCCAAGGGTATAACAGGGGGAATTCACCCCTCCACTTT,CASSQGYNRGNSPLHF
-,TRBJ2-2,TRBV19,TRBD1,TGTGCCAGTAGTAGGGACAGGGGATTCACCGGGGAGCTGTTTTTT,CASSRDRGFTGELFF
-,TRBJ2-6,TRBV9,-,TGTGCCAGCAGCGTAAGCCCCCTTTTTAGCTCTGGGGCCAACGTCCTGACTTTC,CASSVSPLFSSGANVLTF
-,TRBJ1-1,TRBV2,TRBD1,TGTGCCAGCAGTCCGGACAGGGTGGGCACTGAAGCTTTCTTT,CASSPDRVGTEAFF
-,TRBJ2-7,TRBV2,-,TGTGCCAGCAATGTAATAGAGGGCAAGCAGTACTTC,CASNVIEGKQYF
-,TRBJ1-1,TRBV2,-,TGTGCCAGCAGTACCCGACAGGCCAGGAACACTGAAGCTTTCTTT,CASSTRQARNTEAFF